A single sample gave rise to the 5 T cell receptor beta chains below, sequenced in a study of vaccination and CD4 T cells after COVID-19. Treatment in this sample: roughly ten-day PBMC culture with coronavirus spike peptide pools or control peptides (ViraFEST assay). Cultured CD4+ T-cell DNA underwent Oncomine TCR Beta short-read sequencing. Using its own MiXCR run on the PCR reads, TCRdb lists one record per CDR3 protein. In the table there are some 25,000 distinct CDR3 sequences, 35% to 50% of which are singletons. No antigen has been assigned to these receptors. Sequencing used CD4+ T cells from blood, cultured in vitro. All receptors come from a human donor who had recovered from COVID-19.

This clonotype was found once. V gene TRBV7-2 combines with J gene TRBJ1-2; 8 bases are shared with TRBD1. The length of the CDR3 is 12 residues. Per germline, CDR1 SGHTA and CDR2 FQGNSA. The V segment lost 3 bases and the J segment 8 bases; nucleotides outside the gene matches: 2. Here the CDR3 DNA reads TGTACCAGCAGCTTCCGGGACAGGGGCTACACCTTC. Translation gives CTSSFRDRGYTF.

Here the CDR3 reads CASSIRPSELFF. In DNA, the CDR3 is TGTGCCAGTAGTATACGCCCCTCGGAGCTGTTTTTT. This chain joins TRBV19 and TRBJ2-2; unclear D gene. CDR1 and CDR2 from the germline V gene are LNHDA and SQIVND (reference sequence). This CDR3 is built from 12 residues. The ends were cut back, 2 bases at V and 10 bases at J, with 8 bases in the middle.

The chain recombines TRBV2 with TRBJ1-3; D is unresolved. This CDR3 contains 14 residues. The germline V gene has CDR1 SNHLY and CDR2 FYNNEI. The germline V and J ends were trimmed by 6 bases and 0 bases, with 9 bases remaining between them. The CDR3 is CASSGFLSGNTIYF. The CDR3 region has the DNA TGTGCCAGCAGCGGATTCCTCTCTGGAAACACCATATATTTT.

This clonotype was counted only a few times. The gene calls are TRBV20-1 and TRBJ2-3, with D perhaps matching TRBD1 (5 bases). V was clipped by 3 bases and J by 10 bases, with 14 bases between them. The CDR3 consists of 12 residues. Looked up from germline, CDR1 is DFQATT and CDR2 is SNEGSKA (reference sequence). The CDR3, as DNA: TGCAGTGCTAGGAGGACCACCAGGGCGCAGTATTTT. This gives the protein CSARRTTRAQYF.

This clonotype was counted only a few times. The V gene is TRBV6-5, the J gene TRBJ1-5, with unresolved D. This CDR3 comprises 13 residues. V gave up 2 bases and J gave up 3 bases, with 5 bases separating them. Looked up from germline, CDR1 is MNHEY and CDR2 is SVGAGI. The DNA for the CDR3 is TGTGCCAGCAGTTACGGGATCAATCAGCCCCAGCATTTT. It is translated as CASSYGINQPQHF.